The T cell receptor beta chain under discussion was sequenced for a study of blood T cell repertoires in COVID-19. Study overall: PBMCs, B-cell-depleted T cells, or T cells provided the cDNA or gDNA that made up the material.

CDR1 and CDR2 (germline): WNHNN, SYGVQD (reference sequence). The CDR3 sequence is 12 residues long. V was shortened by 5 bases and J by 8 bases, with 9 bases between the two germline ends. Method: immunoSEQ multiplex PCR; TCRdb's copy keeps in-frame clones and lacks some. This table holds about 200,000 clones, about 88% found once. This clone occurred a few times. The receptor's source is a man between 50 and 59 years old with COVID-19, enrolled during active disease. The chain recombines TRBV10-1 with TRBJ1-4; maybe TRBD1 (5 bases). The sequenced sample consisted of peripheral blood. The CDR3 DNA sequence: TGCGCCAGCAGTTTGGGGCCCGAAAAACTGTTTTTT. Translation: CASSLGPEKLFF.